The subject of this entry is one T cell receptor (beta chain). The V gene lost 0 bases and the J gene lost 4 bases, with 14 bases spanning the gap. Germline CDR1 SGHRS, CDR2 YFSETQ. CDR3 length equals 15 residues. This entry is derived from a study of blood T cell repertoires in COVID-19. Looking at the study overall: The samples span acute and convalescent COVID-19 from the United States, Italy and Spain. Sources were T cells, B-cell-depleted T cells, or PBMCs; the material itself was cDNA or gDNA.

Original handling: Reference gene primers were amplified, and this amplification served to estimate nucleated cell counts. Profiled with immunoSEQ multiplex PCR; TCRdb holds only in-frame clones, not every one. V and J calls and clone size are copied from that table; D and trimming were computed from the DNA. This table holds approximately 46,000 clones, roughly 84% found once. The chain couples TRBV5-1 to TRBJ2-7; D possibly corresponds to TRBD1 (5 bases). The receptor was isolated from a woman in her seventies with acute or convalescent COVID-19. Sample: peripheral blood. CDR3 residues: CASSLGRAIEYEQYF. CDR3 DNA: TGCGCCAGCAGCTTGGGCAGGGCTATCGAGTACGAGCAGTACTTC.